This TCR beta chain was sequenced during a study of T cell repertoires in cytomegalovirus infection. Study summary: Well-studied HLA-B-restricted epitopes and recently identified HLA-C-restricted epitopes of CMV were both used in the study. Public TCR beta signatures marked donors with CMV infection and the matching HLA. Study-wide points: It was HLA-C-restricted CMV-specific TCR beta clonotypes that dominated the response ex vivo. Pooled public TCR beta family frequency picked out CMV carriers with the relevant HLA.

From the reads, TCRdb called clonotypes with MiXCR, one entry per CDR3 protein. The table shows more than 85,000 distinct CDR3 sequences, with about 30% occurring only once. CDR3 size: 15 residues. Germline values: CDR1 SEHNR, CDR2 FQNEAQ (reference sequence). Between the trimmed V and J ends, which lost 5 bases and 2 bases, there was a span of 10 bases. Turning to this clonotype: What it binds is not known.

The gene calls are TRBV7-9 and TRBJ2-6, with a weak D call TRBD1 (6 bases). The TCR sequence derives from a human donor in good health (CMV status not recorded). Some clones in this sample may be carry-over from other donors' samples. Sequencing used CD8+ T cells from cultured PBMCs, obtained from culture after CMV antigen stimulation. The CDR3 DNA reads TGTGCCAGCAGCAATAGGGACACTGGGGCCAACGTCCTGACTTTC. It encodes CASSNRDTGANVLTF.